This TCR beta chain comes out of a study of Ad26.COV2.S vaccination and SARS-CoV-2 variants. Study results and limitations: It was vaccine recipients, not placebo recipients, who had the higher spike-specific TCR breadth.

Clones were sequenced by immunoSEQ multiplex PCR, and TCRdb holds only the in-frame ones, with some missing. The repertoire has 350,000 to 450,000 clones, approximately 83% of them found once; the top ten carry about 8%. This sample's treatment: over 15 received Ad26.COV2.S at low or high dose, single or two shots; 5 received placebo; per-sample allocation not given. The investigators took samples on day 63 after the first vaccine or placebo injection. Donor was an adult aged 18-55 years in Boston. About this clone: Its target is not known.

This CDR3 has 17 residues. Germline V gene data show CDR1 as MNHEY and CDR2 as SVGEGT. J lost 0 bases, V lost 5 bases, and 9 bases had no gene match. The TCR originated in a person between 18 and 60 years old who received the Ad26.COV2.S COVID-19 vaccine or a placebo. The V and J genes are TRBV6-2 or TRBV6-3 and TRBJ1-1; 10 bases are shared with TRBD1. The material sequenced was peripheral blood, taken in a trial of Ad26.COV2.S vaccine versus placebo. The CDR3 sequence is CASSSRDRGLMNTEAFF. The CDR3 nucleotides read TGTGCCAGCAGTAGCCGGGACAGGGGCCTCATGAACACTGAAGCTTTCTTT.